This T cell receptor (beta chain) derives from a study of beta chain features in type 1 diabetes. Whole-study context: Similarity in age, gender and cell yields was seen between patients and healthy donors. Study findings and constraints: Shortening of TCRB CDR3s, moderate but significant, appeared in all four CD4+ subsets of Type 1 diabetes patients.

A word on this clone: The antigen remains unidentified.

The CDR3 is 17 amino acids. Germline V CDR1 and CDR2: SGHDT, YYEEEE. The V end lost 0 bases, the J end lost 4 bases, and 17 bases lay between the germline ends. The isolated RNA, all of it, was reverse transcribed, so expressed TCRB transcripts were what got sequenced. About 4 million reads per sample were averaged for naive, central memory and regulatory samples. Only in-frame clones appear in the TCRdb table, and some are missing; sequencing was by immunoSEQ multiplex PCR. The data show 550,000 to 850,000 clones, about an eighth seen once. Sequencing was done on a sample of naive CD4+ T cells from blood. This sequence was found in a man between 18 and 35 years old with type 1 diabetes. The chain uses TRBV5-6 and TRBJ2-1; no definite D call. The CDR3 loop reads CASSLEAGPSWYNEQFF. The CDR3 bases are TGTGCCAGCAGCTTGGAGGCAGGTCCATCGTGGTACAATGAGCAGTTCTTC. The full variable domain, in which reference TRBV5-6 and TRBJ2-1 provide the parts outside the CDR3, is DAGVTQSPTHLIKTRGQQVTLRCSPKSGHDTVSWYQQALGQGPQFIFQYYEEEERQRGNFPDRFSGHQFPNYSSELNVNALLLGDSALYLCASSLEAGPSWYNEQFFGPGTRLTVL.